Below, 8 T cell receptor beta chains from the same sample are listed, as sequenced in a study of T-cell reconstitution after alpha-beta-depleted transplantation in children. The authors prepared the TCRbeta library with unique molecular identifiers. TCRdb reanalysed the PCR reads using MiXCR and keeps one entry per CDR3 protein. The data show a few hundred thousand distinct CDR3 sequences, about 8.8% seen once. This specimen was PBMCs from the stem cell graft donor, taken from the stem cell graft. The receptors here all came from a human donor who donated a stem cell graft to a child with SCID.

At least ten counts were recorded for this clonotype. The rearrangement uses TRBV9 and TRBJ1-4; 7 bases are shared with TRBD1. This CDR3 spans 15 amino acids. J gave up 6 bases and V 0 bases, and 5 bases lay outside the gene matches. Germline V lookup: CDR1 SGDLS, CDR2 YYNGEE. The CDR3 sequence is CASSVGGGGYEKLFF. CDR3 coding DNA: TGTGCCAGCAGCGTAGGAGGAGGGGGCTATGAAAAACTGTTTTTT.

Many counts were recorded for this clonotype. V is TRBV5-1 and J is TRBJ2-2; possible D gene TRBD2, 5 bases. The CDR3 loop spans 16 amino acids. Germline CDR1 and CDR2: SGHRS and YFSETQ. Trimming took 4 bases from V and 4 from J, leaving 17 bases between them. CDR3 coding DNA: TGCGCCAGCAGCCCCCCTGGACGGGGAGCCACCGGGGAGCTGTTTTTT. Translating gives CASSPPGRGATGELFF.

This clonotype occurred many times. An end of the junction does not agree with germline; a read error may underlie this. The J gene is TRBJ2-1, the V gene TRBV27; 8 nucleotides agree with TRBD2. The germline gives CDR1 MNHEY, CDR2 SMNVEV (reference sequence). The CDR3 has 14 residues. The CDR3 is CASSSGLGYDEQFF. The CDR3 nucleotides read TGTGCCAGCAGTTCGGGACTAGGCTACGATGAGCAGTTCTTC.

This clonotype occurred many times. The chain combines TRBV2 with TRBJ2-7; possibly TRBD2 for D (6 bases). Per the germline V gene, CDR1 is SNHLY and CDR2 is FYNNEI. This CDR3 is 13 amino acids long. V was clipped by 8 bases and J by 3 bases, with 14 bases between them. The CDR3 coding sequence is TGTGCCAGCGGGCTCGGGACTGTCTACGAGCAGTACTTC. This codes for CASGLGTVYEQYF. The complete variable domain, with remaining parts taken from reference TRBV2 and TRBJ2-7, reads EPEVTQTPSHQVTQMGQEVILRCVPISNHLYFYWYRQILGQKVEFLVSFYNNEISEKSEIFDDQFSVERPDGSNFTLKIRSTKLEDSAMYFCASGLGTVYEQYFGPGTRLTVT.

This clonotype was detected many times. This chain links TRBV5-5 with TRBJ2-7; 7 positions match TRBD1. Germline V gene sequence: CDR1 SGHKS, CDR2 YYEKEE (reference sequence). V lost 0 bases to trimming and J lost 2 bases; unmatched junction nucleotides: 5. The CDR3 loop spans 15 amino acids. CDR3 coding DNA: TGTGCCAGCAGCTTGGTGGCTCAGGGGGCCTACGAGCAGTACTTC. This encodes CASSLVAQGAYEQYF.

This clonotype was detected ten times or more. The chain uses TRBV7-2 and TRBJ2-3; D remains ambiguous. Trimming cost V 4 bases and J 1 base, with 15 bases left between them. CDR3 size: 16 residues. Germline assignment: CDR1 SGHTA and CDR2 FQGNSA. CDR3 protein: CASSYQMSFGTDTQYF. Written as DNA, the CDR3 is TGTGCCAGCAGCTACCAGATGTCTTTTGGCACAGATACGCAGTATTTT.

This clonotype was found many times. For the CDR3, the DNA is TGCAGTGCTAGACGTCCCGGGGGGGAGGTTGAAAAACTGTTTTTT. Translating it yields CSARRPGGEVEKLFF. The chain has TRBV20-1 and TRBJ1-4; D is perhaps TRBD1 (5 bases). CDR1 is DFQATT, CDR2 SNEGSKA, per germline (reference sequence). V was shortened by 2 bases and J by 7 bases, with 17 bases between the two germline ends. The CDR3 spans 15 residues.

This clonotype was counted a few times. The chain is built from TRBV29-1 and TRBJ2-1; D is undetermined. CDR3 length: 11 amino acids. V lost 3 bases, J lost 4 bases, and 4 bases lay in between. Germline lookup yields CDR1 SQVTM and CDR2 ANQGSEA. The chain's CDR3 is CSVDFYNEQFF. DNA of the CDR3: TGCAGCGTTGATTTTTACAATGAGCAGTTCTTC.